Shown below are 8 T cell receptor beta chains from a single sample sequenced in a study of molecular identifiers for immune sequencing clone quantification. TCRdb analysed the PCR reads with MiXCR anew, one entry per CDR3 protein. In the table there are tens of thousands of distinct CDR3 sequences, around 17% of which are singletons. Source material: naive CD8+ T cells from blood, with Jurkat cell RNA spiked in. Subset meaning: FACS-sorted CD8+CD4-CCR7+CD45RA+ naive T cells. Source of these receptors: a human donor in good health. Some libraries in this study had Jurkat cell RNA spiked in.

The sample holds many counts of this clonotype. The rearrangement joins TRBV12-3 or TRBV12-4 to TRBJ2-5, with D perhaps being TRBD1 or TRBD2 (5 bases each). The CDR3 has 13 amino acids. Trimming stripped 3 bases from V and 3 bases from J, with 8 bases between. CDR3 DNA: TGTGCCAGCAGTTTGGGGGTAGAAGAGACCCAGTACTTC. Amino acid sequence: CASSLGVEETQYF.

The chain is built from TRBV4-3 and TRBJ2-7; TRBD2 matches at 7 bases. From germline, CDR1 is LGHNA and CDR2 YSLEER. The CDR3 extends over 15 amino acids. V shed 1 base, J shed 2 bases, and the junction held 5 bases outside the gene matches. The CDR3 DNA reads TGCGCCAGCAGCCAAGGCCGGGAGGCGCCCTACGAGCAGTACTTC. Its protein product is CASSQGREAPYEQYF.

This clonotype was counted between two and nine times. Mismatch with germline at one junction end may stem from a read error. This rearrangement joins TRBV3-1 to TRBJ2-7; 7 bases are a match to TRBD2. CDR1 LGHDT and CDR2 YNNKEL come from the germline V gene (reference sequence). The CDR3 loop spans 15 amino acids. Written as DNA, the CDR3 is TGTGCCAACAGCCAAGATCAGCGGGGTGGTTACGAGCAGTACTTC. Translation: CANSQDQRGGYEQYF.

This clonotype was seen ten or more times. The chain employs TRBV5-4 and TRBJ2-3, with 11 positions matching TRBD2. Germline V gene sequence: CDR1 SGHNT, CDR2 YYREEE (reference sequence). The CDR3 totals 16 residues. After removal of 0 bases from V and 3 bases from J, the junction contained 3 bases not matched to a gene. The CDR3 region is CASSLELAGVTDTQYF. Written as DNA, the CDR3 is TGTGCCAGCAGCTTGGAACTAGCGGGGGTGACAGATACGCAGTATTTT.

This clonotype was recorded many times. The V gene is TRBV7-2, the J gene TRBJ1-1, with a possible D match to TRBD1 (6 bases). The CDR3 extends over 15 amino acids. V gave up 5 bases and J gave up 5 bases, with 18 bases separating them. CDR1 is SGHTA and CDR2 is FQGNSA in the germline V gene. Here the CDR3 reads CASSPQLGGRTEAFF. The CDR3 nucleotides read TGTGCCAGCAGCCCCCAGCTAGGGGGTAGGACTGAAGCTTTCTTT.

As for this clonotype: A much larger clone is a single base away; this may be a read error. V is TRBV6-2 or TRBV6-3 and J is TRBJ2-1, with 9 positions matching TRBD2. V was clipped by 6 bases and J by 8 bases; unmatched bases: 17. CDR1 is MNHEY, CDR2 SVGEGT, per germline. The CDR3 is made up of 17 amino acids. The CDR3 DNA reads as TGTGCCAGCAGCCTCCAGACTGGCGGGGGGGCGGGAGATGAGCAGTTCTTC. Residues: CASSLQTGGGAGDEQFF.

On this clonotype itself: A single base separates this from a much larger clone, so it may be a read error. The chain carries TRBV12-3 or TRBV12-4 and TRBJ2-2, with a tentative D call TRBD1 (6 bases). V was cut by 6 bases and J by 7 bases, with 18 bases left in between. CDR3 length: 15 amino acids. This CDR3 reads CASSSFGTRDGELFF. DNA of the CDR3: TGTGCCAGCAGCTCGTTCGGGACACGGGACGGGGAGCTGTTTTTT.

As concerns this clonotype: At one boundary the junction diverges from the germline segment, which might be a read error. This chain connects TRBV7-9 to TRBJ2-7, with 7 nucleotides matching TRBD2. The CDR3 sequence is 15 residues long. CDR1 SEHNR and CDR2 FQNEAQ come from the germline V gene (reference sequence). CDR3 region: CASSSSGLLSYERYF. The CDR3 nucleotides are TGTGCCAGCAGCTCTTCGGGACTACTTTCCTACGAGCGGTACTTC.